This T cell receptor beta chain was sequenced for a study of shared clonotypes between healthy human individuals. Trimming stripped 2 bases from V and 2 bases from J, with 7 bases between. Germline V gene lookup returns CDR1 SGHTA and CDR2 FQGNSA. The CDR3 extends over 13 amino acids. About this clone itself: Antigen specificity is unknown.

Study-wide results and limits: Few donors limited the genetic and exposure-history diversity represented.

Measured with immunoSEQ multiplex PCR; TCRdb has only the in-frame clones, and not every one. The sample has 850,000 to 1,100,000 clones, 70% to 80% seen once. This TCR came from a young man in good health. Some clones in this sample may be carry-over from other donors' samples. The V gene is TRBV7-2, the J gene TRBJ2-7; D is unresolved. The sequenced sample was memory CD4+ T cells from PBMCs. Subset of the sample: CD45RA-negative fraction. The CDR3 DNA reads as TGTGCCAGCAGCTTATACGGTACCTACGAGCAGTACTTC. It codes for CASSLYGTYEQYF.